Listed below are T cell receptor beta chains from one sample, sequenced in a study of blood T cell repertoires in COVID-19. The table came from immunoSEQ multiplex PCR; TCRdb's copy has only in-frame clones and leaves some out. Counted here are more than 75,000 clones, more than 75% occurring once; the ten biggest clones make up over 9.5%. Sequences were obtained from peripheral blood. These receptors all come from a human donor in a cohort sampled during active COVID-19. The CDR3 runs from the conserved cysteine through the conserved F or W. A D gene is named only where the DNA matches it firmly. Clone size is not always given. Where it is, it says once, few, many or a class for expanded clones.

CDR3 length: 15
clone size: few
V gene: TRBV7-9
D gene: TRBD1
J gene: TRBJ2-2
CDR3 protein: CASSLGTGVTGELFF
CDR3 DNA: TGTGCCAGCAGCTTAGGGACAGGGGTAACCGGGGAGCTGTTTTTT

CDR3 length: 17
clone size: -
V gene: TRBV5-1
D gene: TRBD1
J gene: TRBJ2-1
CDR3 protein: CATSGRAGGSSYNEQFF
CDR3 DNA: TGCGCCACCTCCGGGCGGGCAGGGGGTAGCTCCTACAATGAGCAGTTCTTC

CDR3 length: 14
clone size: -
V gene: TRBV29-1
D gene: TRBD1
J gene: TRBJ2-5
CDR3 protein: CSVGPGTGQETQYF
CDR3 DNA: TGCAGCGTGGGGCCCGGGACAGGGCAAGAGACCCAGTACTTC

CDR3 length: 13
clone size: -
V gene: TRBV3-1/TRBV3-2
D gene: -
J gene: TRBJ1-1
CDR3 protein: CASSQASTQAAFF
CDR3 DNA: TGTGCCAGCAGCCAAGCTTCGACCCAGGCAGCTTTCTTT

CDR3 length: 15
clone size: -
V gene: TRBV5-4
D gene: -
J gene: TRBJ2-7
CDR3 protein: CASSLVVGSSYEQYF
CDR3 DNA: TGTGCCAGCAGCTTGGTCGTGGGGAGCTCCTACGAGCAGTACTTC

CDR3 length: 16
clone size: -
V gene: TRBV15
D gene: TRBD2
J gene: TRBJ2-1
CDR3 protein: CATSRDLTSGLNEQFF
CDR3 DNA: TGTGCCACCAGCAGAGATTTGACTAGCGGGCTGAATGAGCAGTTCTTC

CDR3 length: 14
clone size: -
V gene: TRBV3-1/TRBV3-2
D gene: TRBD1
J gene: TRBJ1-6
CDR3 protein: CASSPRDRNSPLHF
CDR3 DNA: TGTGCCAGCAGCCCCCGGGACAGGAATTCACCCCTCCACTTT

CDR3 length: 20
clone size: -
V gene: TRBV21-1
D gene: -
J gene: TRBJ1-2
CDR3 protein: CASTRTGGEEIKSSNYGYTF
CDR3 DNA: TGTGCCAGCACCCGGACAGGGGGCGAAGAAATCAAGTCCTCGAACTATGGCTACACCTTC

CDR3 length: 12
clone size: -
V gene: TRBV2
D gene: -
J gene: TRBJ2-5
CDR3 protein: CASSATRETQYF
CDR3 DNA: TGTGCCAGCAGTGCTACTAGGGAGACCCAGTACTTC

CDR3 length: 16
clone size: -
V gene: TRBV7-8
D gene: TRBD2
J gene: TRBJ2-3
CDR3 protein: CASSPIALRGGPAQYF
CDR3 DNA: TGTGCCAGCAGCCCTATAGCCCTACGGGGGGGTCCGGCGCAGTATTTT

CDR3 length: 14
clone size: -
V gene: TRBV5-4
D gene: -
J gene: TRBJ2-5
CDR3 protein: CASSFQQTQETQYF
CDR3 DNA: TGTGCCAGCAGCTTTCAACAGACCCAAGAGACCCAGTACTTC

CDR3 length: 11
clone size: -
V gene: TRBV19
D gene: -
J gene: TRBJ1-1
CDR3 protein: CASNTATEAFF
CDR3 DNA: TGTGCCAGTAATACTGCCACTGAAGCTTTCTTT

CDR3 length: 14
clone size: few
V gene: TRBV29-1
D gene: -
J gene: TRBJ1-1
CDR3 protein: CSAPQGWGDTEAFF
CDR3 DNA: TGCAGCGCCCCACAGGGCTGGGGAGACACTGAAGCTTTCTTT

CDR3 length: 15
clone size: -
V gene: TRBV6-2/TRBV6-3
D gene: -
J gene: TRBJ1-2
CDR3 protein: CASSSGQGSYYGYTF
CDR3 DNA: TGTGCCAGCAGTTCTGGGCAGGGGAGTTACTATGGCTACACCTTC

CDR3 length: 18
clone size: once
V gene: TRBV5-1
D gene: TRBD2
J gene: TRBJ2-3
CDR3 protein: CASSLDSGGSSSTDTQYF
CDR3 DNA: TGCGCCAGCAGCTTGGATAGCGGGGGGAGTTCTAGCACAGATACGCAGTATTTT

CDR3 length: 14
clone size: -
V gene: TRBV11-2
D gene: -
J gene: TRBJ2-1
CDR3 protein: CASSTLLGGNEQFF
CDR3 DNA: TGTGCCAGCAGCACATTACTAGGGGGCAATGAGCAGTTCTTC

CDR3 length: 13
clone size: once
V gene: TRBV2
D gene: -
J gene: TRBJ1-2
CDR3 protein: CASPPRTNSGYTF
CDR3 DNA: TGTGCCAGCCCACCCCGGACAAATTCTGGCTACACCTTC

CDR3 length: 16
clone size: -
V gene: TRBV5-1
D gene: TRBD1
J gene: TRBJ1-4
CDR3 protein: CASSLGGQGINEKLFF
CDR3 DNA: TGCGCCAGCAGCTTGGGAGGACAGGGAATTAATGAAAAACTGTTTTTT

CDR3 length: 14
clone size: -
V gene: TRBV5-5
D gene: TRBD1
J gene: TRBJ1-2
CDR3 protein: CASSSKQGNYGYTF
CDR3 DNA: TGTGCCAGCAGCTCAAAACAGGGGAACTATGGCTACACCTTC

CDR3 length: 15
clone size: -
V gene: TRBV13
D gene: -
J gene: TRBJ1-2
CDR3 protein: CASSLGRGVGRDYTF
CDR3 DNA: TGTGCCAGCAGCTTAGGCCGGGGTGTAGGGAGGGACTACACCTTC

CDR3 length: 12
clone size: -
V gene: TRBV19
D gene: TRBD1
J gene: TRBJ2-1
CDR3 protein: CASRLETGKQFF
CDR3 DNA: TGTGCCAGCAGACTTGAGACAGGGAAGCAGTTCTTC

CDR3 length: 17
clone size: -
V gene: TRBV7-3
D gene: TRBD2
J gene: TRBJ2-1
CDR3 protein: CASSLTGGSSGYNEQFF
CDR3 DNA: TGTGCCAGCAGCTTAACAGGAGGGTCTAGCGGGTACAATGAGCAGTTCTTC

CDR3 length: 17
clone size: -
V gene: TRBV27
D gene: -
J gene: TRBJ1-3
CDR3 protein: CASSSRGGASSGNTIYF
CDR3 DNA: TGTGCCAGCAGTTCACGGGGGGGGGCAAGCTCTGGAAACACCATATATTTT

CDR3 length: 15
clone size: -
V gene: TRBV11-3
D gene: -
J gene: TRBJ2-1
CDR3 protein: CASSSGQYSYNEQFF
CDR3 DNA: TGTGCCAGCAGCTCGGGACAATACTCCTACAATGAGCAGTTCTTC

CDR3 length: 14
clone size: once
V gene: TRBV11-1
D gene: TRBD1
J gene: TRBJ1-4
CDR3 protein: CASSWGQKNEKLFF
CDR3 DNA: TGTGCCAGCAGCTGGGGACAGAAGAATGAAAAACTGTTTTTT

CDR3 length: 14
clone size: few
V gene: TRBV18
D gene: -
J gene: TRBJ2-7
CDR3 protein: CASSPRQAPYEQYF
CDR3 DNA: TGTGCCAGCTCACCCAGACAGGCTCCGTACGAGCAGTACTTC